These 22 T cell receptor beta chains were all obtained from the same sample, sequenced in a study of blood T cell repertoires in COVID-19. Some clones are missing from TCRdb's copy, which holds only in-frame ones; the method was immunoSEQ multiplex PCR. The repertoire includes roughly 130,000 clones, about 90% of them detected once, and 10% sits in the top ten. Sequencing was carried out using peripheral blood. Receptors originate from a man in his 60s with active or convalescent COVID-19.

This clone was recorded once. The genes are TRBV7-2 and TRBJ1-4; D uncertain. The length of the CDR3 is 14 residues. CDR1 and CDR2 from the germline V gene are SGHTA and FQGNSA. V was pared by 2 bases and J by 4 bases, with 8 bases between. DNA of the CDR3: TGTGCCAGCAGCTTACGCCGGGGTAATGAAAAACTGTTTTTT. This codes for CASSLRRGNEKLFF. The full variable domain, in which reference TRBV7-2 and TRBJ1-4 provide the parts outside the CDR3, is GAGVSQSPSNKVTEKGKDVELRCDPISGHTALYWYRQSLGQGLEFLIYFQGNSAPDKSGLPSDRFSAERTGGSVSTLTIQRTQQEDSAVYLCASSLRRGNEKLFFGSGTQLSVL.

The V and J genes are TRBV28 and TRBJ1-4; tentatively, D is TRBD1 (5 bases). V lost 3 bases and J lost 7, with 12 bases in between. CDR1 is MDHEN, CDR2 SYDVKM, per germline. The CDR3 sequence is 14 residues long. CDR3 protein: CASSFSGGGEKLFF. For the CDR3, the DNA is TGTGCCAGCAGTTTTTCTGGGGGAGGTGAAAAACTGTTTTTT.

The chain is built from TRBV28 and TRBJ2-1; 8 nucleotides match TRBD2. Germline CDR1 and CDR2: MDHEN and SYDVKM. This CDR3 is 18 amino acids long. V lost 6 bases to trimming and J lost 0 bases; unmatched junction nucleotides: 13. The CDR3 reads CASSQTGTSPSSYNEQFF. The CDR3 region has the DNA TGTGCCAGCAGCCAAACCGGGACTAGTCCGAGCTCCTACAATGAGCAGTTCTTC.

The chain carries TRBV28 and TRBJ1-2, with D possibly TRBD1 on 5 matching bases. Trimming stripped 1 base from V and 8 bases from J, with 23 bases between. The CDR3 has 17 amino acids. Looked up from germline, CDR1 is MDHEN and CDR2 is SYDVKM. Here the CDR3 reads CASSLSLTLAGNRGYTF. Written as DNA, the CDR3 is TGTGCCAGCAGTTTATCCTTAACCTTAGCAGGGAATCGGGGCTACACCTTC.

V is TRBV27 and J is TRBJ2-2; 8 bases are shared with TRBD1. Trimming removed 2 bases from V and 4 bases from J; junction bases left unmatched: 6. The CDR3 sequence is 16 residues long. Germline V gene data show CDR1 as MNHEY and CDR2 as SMNVEV (reference sequence). CDR3 nucleotide sequence: TGTGCCAGCAGTTTAGGGGGCAGGGGGCTCACCGGGGAGCTGTTTTTT. This encodes CASSLGGRGLTGELFF.

The chain uses TRBV4-1 and TRBJ2-3; unclear D gene. V dropped 3 bases and J dropped 6 bases, with 7 bases sitting between them. Germline V gene sequence: CDR1 MGHRA, CDR2 YSYEKL. This CDR3 spans 12 amino acids. The CDR3 sequence is CASSQVGDTQYF. Written as DNA, the CDR3 is TGCGCCAGCAGCCAGGTCGGGGATACGCAGTATTTT.

The gene calls are TRBV4-2 and TRBJ2-2, with a possible D match to TRBD2 (6 bases). The length of the CDR3 is 16 residues. Trimming removed 0 bases at V and 5 bases at J, with 13 bases between. Germline assignment: CDR1 LGHNA and CDR2 YNFKEQ. The CDR3 region is CASSQDTAEGTGELFF. CDR3 in DNA: TGTGCCAGCAGCCAAGATACAGCGGAGGGGACCGGGGAGCTGTTTTTT.

This sequence joins TRBV30 and TRBJ2-1; D perhaps matches TRBD2 (5 bases). The CDR3 covers 11 residues. CDR1 is GTSNPN, CDR2 SVGIG, per germline (reference sequence). V gave up 2 bases and J gave up 9 bases, with 8 bases separating them. The CDR3 region is CAWSPGSEQFF. CDR3 nucleotide sequence: TGTGCCTGGAGTCCGGGGAGTGAGCAGTTCTTC. Variable domain in full (rest from reference TRBV30 and TRBJ2-1): SQTIHQWPATLVQPVGSPLSLECTVEGTSNPNLYWYRQAAGRGLQLLFYSVGIGQISSEVPQNLSASRPQDRQFILSSKKLLLSDSGFYLCAWSPGSEQFFGPGTRLTVL.

This clone has just a few counts. J is TRBJ2-7 and V is TRBV6-6; 7 bases are a match to TRBD1. Germline lookup yields CDR1 MNHNY and CDR2 SVGAGI (reference sequence). Trimming at V came to 2 bases and at J to 0 bases, leaving 1 base not matched to a gene. The CDR3 covers 14 residues. In DNA form, the CDR3 reads TGTGCCAGCAGTTACGGGACAGCCTCCTACGAGCAGTACTTC. Translating gives CASSYGTASYEQYF.

The chain is built from TRBV11-2 and TRBJ1-2; a weak D match, TRBD1 (6 bases). This CDR3 contains 17 residues. V gave up 5 bases and J gave up 0 bases, with 19 bases separating them. Germline V gene data show CDR1 as SGHAT and CDR2 as FQNNGV. CDR3 bases: TGTGCCAGCAGCCTCCGACAGGCCGCTAATTCTAACTATGGCTACACCTTC. The encoded protein is CASSLRQAANSNYGYTF.

This clone turned up a few times. The V call is TRBV5-1, the J call TRBJ1-2, with 7 positions matching TRBD1. The CDR3 has 16 amino acids. With 4 bases clipped from V and 2 bases from J, the junction kept 11 bases outside the gene matches. CDR1 and CDR2 (germline): SGHRS, YFSETQ. CDR3 region: CASSPGTASKNYGYTF. The CDR3 nucleotides read TGCGCCAGCAGCCCGGGGACAGCAAGCAAGAACTATGGCTACACCTTC. The entire variable domain, with the rest obtained from reference TRBV5-1 and TRBJ1-2, is as follows: KAGVTQTPRYLIKTRGQQVTLSCSPISGHRSVSWYQQTPGQGLQFLFEYFSETQRNKGNFPGRFSGRQFSNSRSEMNVSTLELGDSALYLCASSPGTASKNYGYTFGSGTRLTVV.

This clone was detected only once. The J gene is TRBJ2-5, the V gene TRBV7-6; 8 bases fit TRBD2. V gave up 5 bases and J gave up 5 bases; unmatched junction bases: 13. The CDR3 consists of 16 residues. Germline V gene sequence: CDR1 SGHVS, CDR2 FNYEAQ. The CDR3 DNA follows: TGTGCCAGCAGCCTCCCCGGGACTAGGGTACGGGAGACCCAGTACTTC. As protein: CASSLPGTRVRETQYF.

The CDR3 is CASSIPSSGNTIYF. Here the CDR3 DNA reads TGTGCCAGTTCTATCCCGAGCTCTGGAAACACCATATATTTT. The chain uses TRBV5-5 and TRBJ1-3; the D is unclear. The V gene's germline CDR1 is SGHKS and CDR2 YYEKEE (reference sequence). The CDR3 contains 14 residues. V was pared by 8 bases and J by 0 bases, with 12 bases between. The full variable domain, with the rest looked up from reference TRBV5-5 and TRBJ1-3, is DAGVTQSPTHLIKTRGQQVTLRCSPISGHKSVSWYQQVLGQGPQFIFQYYEKEERGRGNFPDRFSARQFPNYSSELNVNALLLGDSALYLCASSIPSSGNTIYFGEGSWLTVV.

This chain joins TRBV9 and TRBJ2-1; 8 nucleotides align to TRBD2. Germline V gives CDR1 SGDLS, CDR2 YYNGEE. The V gene end was trimmed by 0 bases and the J gene end by 9 bases; junction bases not matched to a gene: 11. The CDR3 has 16 amino acids. The DNA of the CDR3 is TGTGCCAGCAGCGTAGGCCAGGCCCCCGCGGGGGGTGAGCAGTTCTTC. Translating it yields CASSVGQAPAGGEQFF.

J is TRBJ1-2 and V is TRBV5-4; 7 nucleotides agree with TRBD1. The CDR3 extends over 14 amino acids. V gave up 4 bases and J gave up 2 bases; unmatched junction bases: 5. CDR1 and CDR2 (germline): SGHNT, YYREEE (reference sequence). The DNA for the CDR3 is TGTGCCAGCAGCCTGGACAGGACAAACTATGGCTACACCTTC. It translates to CASSLDRTNYGYTF.

The chain employs TRBV7-2 and TRBJ1-5, with D unresolved. V was pared by 1 base and J by 3 bases, with 4 bases between. Germline CDR1 and CDR2: SGHTA and FQGNSA. This CDR3 has 13 residues. This CDR3 is CASSLDFNQPQHF. CDR3 DNA sequence: TGTGCCAGCAGCTTAGACTTCAATCAGCCCCAGCATTTT.

In this sample, this clone turned up once. The CDR3 loop reads CASSPLDSPSTDTQYF. In DNA form, the CDR3 reads TGTGCCAGCTCACCTTTGGACAGCCCTAGCACAGATACGCAGTATTTT. The V gene is TRBV18, the J gene TRBJ2-3; a weak D match, TRBD1 (6 bases). The germline V and J ends were trimmed by 3 bases and 0 bases, with 13 bases remaining between them. The germline V gene has CDR1 KGHSH and CDR2 LQKENI. CDR3 length: 16 amino acids.

The J gene is TRBJ1-2, the V gene TRBV7-9; TRBD1 agrees at 8 bases. CDR1 is SEHNR, CDR2 FQNEAQ, per germline (reference sequence). The CDR3 is 16 amino acids. Losses at the gene ends were 0 bases for V and 4 bases for J; bases not matched to a gene: 7. The CDR3 DNA reads as TGTGCCAGCAGCTTAGCGCGGGACAGGCGTCTCTATGGCTACACCTTC. As protein: CASSLARDRRLYGYTF.

This chain uses TRBV5-1 with TRBJ1-1, with D tentatively TRBD1 (5 bases). The CDR3 is made up of 13 amino acids. Trimming shortened V by 0 bases and J by 7 bases, and 10 bases separated the two germline ends. CDR1 and CDR2 from the germline V gene are SGHRS and YFSETQ. Written as DNA, the CDR3 is TGCGCCAGCAGCTTGGGGGCAGGGATTGAAGCTTTCTTT. Translation gives CASSLGAGIEAFF.

The genes are TRBV9 and TRBJ1-4, with D tentatively TRBD1 (5 bases). The V end was cut by 3 bases, the J end by 8 bases, with 14 bases between. Germline V lookup: CDR1 SGDLS, CDR2 YYNGEE. The CDR3 spans 14 residues. The CDR3 nucleotides read TGTGCCAGCAGCGGTGACAGCCCCCGAGAAAAACTGTTTTTT. It is translated as CASSGDSPREKLFF.

The chain links TRBV6-6 to TRBJ1-1, with 8 bases fitting TRBD1. Germline CDR1 reads MNHNY; CDR2 reads SVGAGI (reference sequence). The CDR3 spans 13 residues. J lost 6 bases, V lost 4 bases, and 4 bases had no gene match. The CDR3: CASSSRGRAEAFF. The CDR3 bases are TGTGCCAGCAGTTCCAGGGGGCGAGCTGAAGCTTTCTTT.

This chain joins TRBV11-2 and TRBJ2-7, with TRBD1 matching 11 bases. With V trimmed by 5 bases and J by 3 bases, 9 bases remained unmatched. Germline V gene lookup returns CDR1 SGHAT and CDR2 FQNNGV. The length of the CDR3 is 16 residues. The CDR3 here is CASSPTLGTGGYEQYF. In DNA, the CDR3 is TGTGCCAGCAGCCCGACGCTCGGGACAGGGGGCTACGAGCAGTACTTC.